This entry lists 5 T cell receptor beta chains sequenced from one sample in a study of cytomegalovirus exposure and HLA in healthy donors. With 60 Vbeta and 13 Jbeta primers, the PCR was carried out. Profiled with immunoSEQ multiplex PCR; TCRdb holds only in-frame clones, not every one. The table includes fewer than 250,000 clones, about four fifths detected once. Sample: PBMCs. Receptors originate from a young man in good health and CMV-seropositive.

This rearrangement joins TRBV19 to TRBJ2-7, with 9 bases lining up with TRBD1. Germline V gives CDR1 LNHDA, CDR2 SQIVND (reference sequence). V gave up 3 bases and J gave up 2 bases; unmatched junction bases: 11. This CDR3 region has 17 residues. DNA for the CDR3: TGTGCCAGTAGTATCGGGACCGGGACAGGGTGGCCCTACGAGCAGTACTTC. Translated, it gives CASSIGTGTGWPYEQYF. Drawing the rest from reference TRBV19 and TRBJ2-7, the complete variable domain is DGGITQSPKYLFRKEGQNVTLSCEQNLNHDAMYWYRQDPGQGLRLIYYSQIVNDFQKGDIAEGYSVSREKKESFPLTVTSAQKNPTAFYLCASSIGTGTGWPYEQYFGPGTRLTVT.

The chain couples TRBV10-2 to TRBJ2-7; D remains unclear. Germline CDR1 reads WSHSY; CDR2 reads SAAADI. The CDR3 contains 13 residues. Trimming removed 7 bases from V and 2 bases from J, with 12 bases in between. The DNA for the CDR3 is TGCGCCAGCAAGGCCGCGGCGACCTACGAGCAGTACTTC. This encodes CASKAAATYEQYF.

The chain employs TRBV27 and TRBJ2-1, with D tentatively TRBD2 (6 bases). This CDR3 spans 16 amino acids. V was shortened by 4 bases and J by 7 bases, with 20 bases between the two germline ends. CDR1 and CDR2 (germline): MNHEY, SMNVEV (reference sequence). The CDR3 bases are TGTGCCAGCAGTTCACTAGCTGTGGGAGTGGGTAATGAGCAGTTCTTC. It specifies CASSSLAVGVGNEQFF.

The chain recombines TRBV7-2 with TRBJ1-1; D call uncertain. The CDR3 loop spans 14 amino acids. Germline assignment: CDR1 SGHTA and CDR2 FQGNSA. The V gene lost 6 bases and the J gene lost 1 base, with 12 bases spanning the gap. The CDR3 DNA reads TGTGCCAGCAGGGAAGTGGGAGGGAACACTGAAGCTTTCTTT. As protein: CASREVGGNTEAFF.

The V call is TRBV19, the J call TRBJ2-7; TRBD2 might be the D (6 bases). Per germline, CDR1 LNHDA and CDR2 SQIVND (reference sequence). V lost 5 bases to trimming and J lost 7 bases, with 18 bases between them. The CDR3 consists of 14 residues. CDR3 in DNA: TGTGCCAGTAGTCCTAGCGTCAAGGTGGGGGAGCAGTACTTC. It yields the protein CASSPSVKVGEQYF. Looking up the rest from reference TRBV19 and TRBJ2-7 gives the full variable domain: DGGITQSPKYLFRKEGQNVTLSCEQNLNHDAMYWYRQDPGQGLRLIYYSQIVNDFQKGDIAEGYSVSREKKESFPLTVTSAQKNPTAFYLCASSPSVKVGEQYFGPGTRLTVT.